This passage covers 14 T cell receptor beta chains from one sample sequenced in a study of blood T cell repertoires in COVID-19 (dated by TCRdb to 2020 to 2021). Libraries were prepared through the immunoSEQ multiplex PCR assay. The source is immuneACCESS, and TCRdb retained only in-frame sequences with V and J called. Part of the clones is not carried over; for the studies checked, unresolved V genes explain less than half of this, and the remainder is unexplained. In all, the sample holds roughly 100,000 clones, and approximately 88% of those were seen once. Clones ranked in the top ten supply 4.5% of the sample. The sample comprised peripheral blood. These receptor sequences come from a human donor in a cohort sampled during active COVID-19.

The J gene is TRBJ2-1, the V gene TRBV10-3, with 10 bases identical to TRBD2. This CDR3 has 16 amino acids. From germline, CDR1 is ENHRY and CDR2 SYGVKD. V lost 1 base and J lost 8; bases outside the gene matches: 8. CDR3 in DNA: TGTGCCATCAGTGAGTTCAGCGGGGGGGCCTCTTATGAGCAGTTCTTC. This translates into CAISEFSGGASYEQFF.

V is TRBV27 and J is TRBJ2-7, with 9 bases fitting TRBD1. In germline, CDR1 is MNHEY, CDR2 SMNVEV (reference sequence). The CDR3 length is 15 residues. J lost 2 bases, V lost 4 bases, and 6 bases had no gene match. Here the CDR3 reads CASSSTGTGTYEQYF. The CDR3 bases are TGTGCCAGCAGTTCCACGGGGACAGGGACCTACGAGCAGTACTTC.

The chain uses TRBV5-4 and TRBJ2-3; 10 nucleotides align to TRBD2. Germline assignment: CDR1 SGHNT and CDR2 YYREEE (reference sequence). V shed 4 bases and J 2 bases; nucleotides not matched to a gene: 7. The CDR3 runs to 16 residues. CDR3 protein: CASSAPGLAATDTQYF. In DNA, the CDR3 is TGTGCCAGCAGCGCCCCCGGACTAGCGGCCACAGATACGCAGTATTTT.

This clone was seen just once. The chain joins TRBV3-1 (or the pseudogene TRBV3-2) to TRBJ1-5; D unclear. Germline lookup yields CDR1 LGHDT and CDR2 YNNKEL (reference sequence). Trimming pared 0 bases from V and 4 bases from J, leaving 10 bases between. The CDR3 spans 15 residues. CDR3 in DNA: TGTGCCAGCAGCCAAGATAACACAAGAAATCAGCCCCAGCATTTT. Translation gives CASSQDNTRNQPQHF.

V usage is TRBV7-2 and J usage is TRBJ2-3; the D gene is possibly TRBD2 (5 bases). The length of the CDR3 is 15 residues. CDR1 SGHTA and CDR2 FQGNSA come from the germline V gene. Trimming stripped 5 bases from V and 7 bases from J, with 19 bases between. The CDR3 DNA is TGTGCCAGCAGCCCCGCGGGTCACGCTCGTCATACGCAGTATTTT. Amino acid sequence: CASSPAGHARHTQYF.

This sequence joins TRBV28 and TRBJ2-7; D is uncertain. CDR1 MDHEN and CDR2 SYDVKM come from the germline V gene. This CDR3 has 12 residues. With 3 bases removed from V and 3 bases from J, the gap between germline ends came to 6 bases. Written as DNA, the CDR3 is TGTGCCAGCAGTTTGCAGGACTACGAGCAGTACTTC. Translated, it gives CASSLQDYEQYF.

The rearrangement uses TRBV28 and TRBJ2-1; the D gene is possibly TRBD2 (6 bases). Looked up from germline, CDR1 is MDHEN and CDR2 is SYDVKM. Trimming removed 5 bases from V and 4 bases from J, with 12 bases in between. The CDR3 has 14 amino acids. The CDR3 DNA sequence: TGTGCCAGCAGTGCACGGGACTTGTACAATGAGCAGTTCTTC. Its translation: CASSARDLYNEQFF. The entire variable domain, with the rest obtained from reference TRBV28 and TRBJ2-1, is as follows: DVKVTQSSRYLVKRTGEKVFLECVQDMDHENMFWYRQDPGLGLRLIYFSYDVKMKEKGDIPEGYSVSREKKERFSLILESASTNQTSMYLCASSARDLYNEQFFGPGTRLTVL.

The chain recombines TRBV18 with TRBJ2-2; TRBD1 matches at 8 bases. The V gene's germline CDR1 is KGHSH and CDR2 LQKENI. Germline trimming cut 4 bases from V and 3 bases from J; bases unmatched to any gene: 4. This CDR3 has 15 residues. The CDR3 reads CASSLPGQDTGELFF. The CDR3, as DNA: TGTGCCAGCTCACTACCGGGACAGGACACCGGGGAGCTGTTTTTT.

The rearrangement links TRBV5-4 to TRBJ1-1; perhaps TRBD1 as D (6 bases). The CDR3 consists of 13 residues. Germline loops: CDR1 SGHNT, CDR2 YYREEE (reference sequence). Trimming removed 5 bases at V and 1 base at J, with 9 bases between. CDR3 protein: CASSGQQNTEAFF. The CDR3 region has the DNA TGTGCCAGCAGTGGACAGCAGAACACTGAAGCTTTCTTT.

In its sample, this clone was seen once. The CDR3 DNA reads as TGTGCCAGCAGACTAGCGGGGGCCCTCTACAATGAGCAGTTCTTC. It specifies CASRLAGALYNEQFF. The chain recombines TRBV7-9 with TRBJ2-1, with TRBD2 identical over 11 bases. The CDR3 length is 15 residues. Looked up from germline, CDR1 is SEHNR and CDR2 is FQNEAQ (reference sequence). Unmatched junction bases numbered 4, after V lost 6 bases and J lost 3 bases. Full variable domain (rest looked up from reference TRBV7-9 and TRBJ2-1): DTGVSQNPRHKITKRGQNVTFRCDPISEHNRLYWYRQTLGQGPEFLTYFQNEAQLEKSRLLSDRFSAERPKGSFSTLEIQRTEQGDSAMYLCASRLAGALYNEQFFGPGTRLTVL.

The chain recombines TRBV5-4 with TRBJ2-5; tentative D call: TRBD2 (5 bases). The CDR3 has 15 residues. V shed 4 bases and J shed 5 bases, with 18 bases lying between them. Looked up from germline, CDR1 is SGHNT and CDR2 is YYREEE (reference sequence). CDR3 in DNA: TGTGCCAGCAGCCCGGGGAAGAATGTTAGGGAGACCCAGTACTTC. Its protein is CASSPGKNVRETQYF.

J is TRBJ2-7 and V is TRBV9, with 9 bases lining up with TRBD1. Germline V gives CDR1 SGDLS, CDR2 YYNGEE. The V and J ends lost 0 bases and 2 bases, in that order; junction bases with no gene match: 9. The CDR3 has 17 amino acids. Here the CDR3 reads CASSVGAGQGIAYEQYF. Here the CDR3 DNA reads TGTGCCAGCAGCGTAGGGGCCGGACAGGGGATCGCCTACGAGCAGTACTTC. Complete variable domain (other parts from reference TRBV9 and TRBJ2-7): DSGVTQTPKHLITATGQRVTLRCSPRSGDLSVYWYQQSLDQGLQFLIQYYNGEERAKGNILERFSAQQFPDLHSELNLSSLELGDSALYFCASSVGAGQGIAYEQYFGPGTRLTVT.

The genes are TRBV18 and TRBJ2-7; a possible D gene is TRBD1 (5 bases). Trimming cost V 5 bases and J 2 bases, with 13 bases left between them. The CDR3 has 14 amino acids. The germline CDR1 and CDR2 sequences are KGHSH and LQKENI. The CDR3 loop is CASSVGHTTYEQYF. For the CDR3, the DNA is TGTGCCAGCTCAGTTGGACACACTACCTACGAGCAGTACTTC. The variable domain in full, with the rest retrieved from reference TRBV18 and TRBJ2-7, is NAGVMQNPRHLVRRRGQEARLRCSPMKGHSHVYWYRQLPEEGLKFMVYLQKENIIDESGMPKERFSAEFPKEGPSILRIQQVVRGDSAAYFCASSVGHTTYEQYFGPGTRLTVT.

V gene TRBV3-1 (or the pseudogene TRBV3-2) combines with J gene TRBJ1-2, with 10 bases lining up with TRBD1. Germline lookup yields CDR1 LGHDT and CDR2 YNNKEL (reference sequence). The CDR3 spans 14 residues. V dropped 4 bases and J dropped 5; count of bases not matched to a gene: 4. CDR3 protein: CASSLGQGVYGYTF. The CDR3 DNA follows: TGTGCCAGCAGCCTTGGACAGGGGGTATATGGCTACACCTTC.